This section outlines one T cell receptor beta chain sequence together with its context. The antigen remains unidentified. This PCR relied on a set of 60 Vbeta primers and 13 Jbeta primers. Generated by immunoSEQ multiplex PCR, the TCRdb table keeps only in-frame clones and is missing some. This sample has some 180,000 clones; about 80% occur once, and the top ten carry around 1.9%. The data stem from a study of cytomegalovirus exposure and HLA in healthy donors. Study-wide results and limits: In a later analysis, common viral pathogens appeared linked to several of the most significant clusters. An observed cluster of highly shared sequence variants was recorded as a likely sequencing artifact. Later analysis reportedly placed an Asian-associated ancestry cluster below the roughly 700-donor mean in N-insertions.

Germline assignment: CDR1 SNHLY and CDR2 FYNNEI. The CDR3 is 14 residues long. The V segment lost 6 bases and the J segment 2 bases; nucleotides outside the gene matches: 6. This chain joins TRBV2 and TRBJ2-7; 8 nucleotides match TRBD1. Sequencing input: PBMCs. The TCR originated in a woman aged 30 to 39 in good health and CMV-seronegative. The CDR3 sequence: CASRPGTGTYEQYF. The CDR3 DNA reads TGTGCCAGCAGGCCGGGGACAGGCACCTACGAGCAGTACTTC.